This T cell receptor (beta chain) was recovered during a study of T-cell memory formation after mild COVID-19. Study conclusions and caveats: Among clones peaking at day 37 in the second wave, SARS-CoV-2 specificity remained unconfirmed.

A single record per CDR3 protein comes from TCRdb applying MiXCR to the 5' RACE reads. Of fewer than 700,000 distinct CDR3 sequences in the sample, approximately 19% were seen once. There are a few counts of this clonotype. Its antigen remains unidentified. The CDR3 covers 15 residues. CDR1 is SGHDN, CDR2 FVKESK, per germline. V lost 4 bases to trimming and J lost 2 bases, with 13 bases between them. The source of this sequence is an adult woman who had mild COVID-19 (a few samples of this study predate the infection). Cell type and time point are not known. This sequence joins TRBV14 and TRBJ2-3; D is perhaps TRBD1 (5 bases). The sample was PBMCs or a T cell subset sorted from them (not recorded which). Here the CDR3 reads CASSPLRGPTDTQYF. In DNA form, the CDR3 reads TGTGCCAGCAGCCCACTAAGGGGTCCCACAGATACGCAGTATTTT. Full variable domain (outside the CDR3, taken from reference TRBV14 and TRBJ2-3): EAGVTQFPSHSVIEKGQTVTLRCDPISGHDNLYWYRRVMGKEIKFLLHFVKESKQDESGMPNNRFLAERTGGTYSTLKVQPAELEDSGVYFCASSPLRGPTDTQYFGPGTRLTVL.